These T cell receptor beta chains were read from a single sample in a study of Ad26.COV2.S vaccination and SARS-CoV-2 variants. Assay: immunoSEQ multiplex PCR; the TCRdb copy retains only in-frame clones and omits some. The data contain about 680,000 clones, about 90% of them singletons. The sample was peripheral blood, taken in a trial of Ad26.COV2.S vaccine versus placebo. All receptors derive from a person between 18 and 60 years old who received the Ad26.COV2.S COVID-19 vaccine or a placebo. The CDR3 runs from the conserved cysteine through the conserved F or W. The D gene is left open where the match is weak. The listing skips clone size in some rows; elsewhere it reads once, few, many or a size class.

clone_size: .
j_call: TRBJ1-3
d_call: .
v_call: TRBV30
cdr3_aa: CAWSSAGNTIYF
cdr3_nt: TGTGCCTGGAGTTCCGCGGGAAACACCATATATTTT

clone_size: .
j_call: TRBJ1-4
d_call: .
v_call: TRBV29-1
cdr3_aa: CSVEDREGLFF
cdr3_nt: TGCAGCGTTGAAGATCGGGAGGGTTTGTTTTTT

clone_size: .
j_call: TRBJ2-7
d_call: .
v_call: TRBV15
cdr3_aa: CATSRRGFSYEQYF
cdr3_nt: TGTGCCACCAGCAGGCGTGGCTTCTCCTACGAGCAGTACTTC

clone_size: .
j_call: TRBJ1-5
d_call: .
v_call: TRBV6-5
cdr3_aa: CASSSKLPGGNQPQHF
cdr3_nt: TGTGCCAGCAGTTCAAAACTTCCAGGGGGCAATCAGCCCCAGCATTTT

clone_size: .
j_call: TRBJ2-1
d_call: .
v_call: TRBV10-1
cdr3_aa: CASSAGGNNEQFF
cdr3_nt: TGCGCCAGCAGTGCAGGGGGGAACAATGAGCAGTTCTTC

clone_size: .
j_call: TRBJ1-3
d_call: .
v_call: TRBV3-1/TRBV3-2
cdr3_aa: CASSQLSQLGNTIYF
cdr3_nt: TGTGCCAGCAGCCAATTGTCACAGTTGGGAAACACCATATATTTT

clone_size: .
j_call: TRBJ1-4
d_call: TRBD1
v_call: TRBV18
cdr3_aa: CASSPSGQGASTNEKLFF
cdr3_nt: TGTGCCAGCTCACCATCCGGACAGGGGGCATCAACTAATGAAAAACTGTTTTTT

clone_size: .
j_call: TRBJ2-1
d_call: TRBD2
v_call: TRBV10-3
cdr3_aa: CATIERLAGAYNEQFF
cdr3_nt: TGTGCCACCATCGAGCGGCTAGCGGGAGCATACAATGAGCAGTTCTTC

clone_size: .
j_call: TRBJ1-1
d_call: .
v_call: TRBV19
cdr3_aa: CASSIGSGWRTEAFF
cdr3_nt: TGTGCCAGTAGTATAGGATCGGGTTGGAGGACTGAAGCTTTCTTT

clone_size: .
j_call: TRBJ2-4
d_call: .
v_call: TRBV11-3
cdr3_aa: CASSSPGKNIQYF
cdr3_nt: TGTGCCAGCAGCTCCCCCGGCAAAAACATTCAGTACTTC

clone_size: once
j_call: TRBJ2-3
d_call: .
v_call: TRBV12-3/TRBV12-4
cdr3_aa: CASGNYRSDTQYF
cdr3_nt: TGTGCCAGCGGAAATTACAGATCAGATACGCAGTATTTT

clone_size: once
j_call: TRBJ2-5
d_call: .
v_call: TRBV12-3/TRBV12-4
cdr3_aa: CASTPGQWETQYF
cdr3_nt: TGTGCCAGCACCCCGGGGCAGTGGGAGACCCAGTACTTC